This paragraph reports one TCR beta chain. The antigen is undetermined. Losses at the gene ends were 0 bases for V and 6 bases for J; bases not matched to a gene: 7. The V gene's germline CDR1 is KGHSH and CDR2 LQKENI. The CDR3 runs 16 residues. This entry comes from a study of cytomegalovirus exposure and HLA in healthy donors. A multiplex PCR was run with 60 Vbeta primers and 13 Jbeta primers. Sequencing used immunoSEQ multiplex PCR; TCRdb keeps in-frame clones, though not all of them. The sample shows 130,000 or so clones, 74% of them seen only once. General study results and limits: HLA alleles showed associations with 16,951 TCR beta sequences in a later analysis, at a 0.05 false discovery rate. Confirmation in vitro established that three CMV-associated chains were specific for CMV antigens.

The sequence was obtained from a man aged 40-50 years in good health and CMV-seropositive. The rearrangement links TRBV18 to TRBJ2-1; 8 bases line up with TRBD2. Sequencing input: PBMCs. CDR3 nucleotides: TGTGCCAGCTCACCACCCGGGACTAGAGGCTCCAATGAGCAGTTCTTC. This translates into CASSPPGTRGSNEQFF.